The clone carrying this TCR beta chain showed up just a few times. The source of the sample is a study of early T cells in non-severe SARS-CoV-2 infection. TCRdb called the 5' RACE reads again in MiXCR, with one record for every CDR3 protein. The top ten hold almost 6.5% of the sample, which has around 64,000 distinct CDR3 sequences, around 11% seen once. Per the germline V gene, CDR1 is MNHEY and CDR2 is SVGEGT. The V and J ends lost 5 bases and 7 bases respectively, with 12 bases between them. The CDR3 is 12 amino acids. Material for sequencing was whole blood. This chain joins TRBV6-2 or TRBV6-3 and TRBJ2-7, with no clear D. The source is an adult who was a healthcare worker with PCR-confirmed SARS-CoV-2 infection or an uninfected control (not recorded which). CDR3 DNA: TGTGCCAGCAGTCTTGACTTGTTTGAGCAGTACTTC. Its translation: CASSLDLFEQYF.